The entry below gives a single T cell receptor (beta chain) sequence along with its context. The antigen is not known. The study ran its PCR with 60 Vbeta and 13 Jbeta primers. TCRdb keeps only in-frame clones here, not all; method: immunoSEQ multiplex PCR. In the table there are about 110,000 clones, 75% to 85% of which are singletons. Likely unrecorded immune exposures existed in these nominally healthy donors. This specimen comes from a study of cytomegalovirus exposure and HLA in healthy donors. Study-level background: An early release of data contained some 80 million unique TCRs, which came from HLA-typed donors.

The ends lost 2 bases at V and 4 bases at J; junction bases unmatched: 6. Germline V CDR1 and CDR2: MNHNY, SVGAGI (reference sequence). This CDR3 region has 16 residues. Overall study findings and caveats: When a later analysis was performed, an Asian-associated ancestry cluster reportedly had fewer N-insertions than the approximately 690-donor mean.

This clonotype was obtained from a woman aged 18-29 years in good health and CMV-seropositive. The V call is TRBV6-6, the J call TRBJ2-7; 12 bases fit TRBD2. Sequencing was carried out using PBMCs. In DNA form, the CDR3 reads TGTGCCAGCAGTTACGGGATGACTAGCGGGAGTTACGAGCAGTACTTC. This gives the protein CASSYGMTSGSYEQYF.